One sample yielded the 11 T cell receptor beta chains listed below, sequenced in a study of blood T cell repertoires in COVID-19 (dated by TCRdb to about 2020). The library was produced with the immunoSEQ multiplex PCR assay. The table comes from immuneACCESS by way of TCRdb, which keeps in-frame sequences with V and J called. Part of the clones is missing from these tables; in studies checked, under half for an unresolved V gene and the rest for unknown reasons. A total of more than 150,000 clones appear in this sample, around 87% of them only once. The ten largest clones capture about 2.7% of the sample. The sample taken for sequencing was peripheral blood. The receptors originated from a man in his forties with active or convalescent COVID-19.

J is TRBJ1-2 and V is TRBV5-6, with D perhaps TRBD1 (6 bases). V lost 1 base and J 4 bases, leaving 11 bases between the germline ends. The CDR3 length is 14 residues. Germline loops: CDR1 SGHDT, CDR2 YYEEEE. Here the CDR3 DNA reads TGTGCCAGCAGCTTGAGGACAGACTCCTATGGCTACACCTTC. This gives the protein CASSLRTDSYGYTF.

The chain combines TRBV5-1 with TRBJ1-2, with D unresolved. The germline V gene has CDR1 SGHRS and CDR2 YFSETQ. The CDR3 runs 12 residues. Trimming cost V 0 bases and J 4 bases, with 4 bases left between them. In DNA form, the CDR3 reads TGCGCCAGCAGCTTGGACAGCTATGGCTACACCTTC. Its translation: CASSLDSYGYTF. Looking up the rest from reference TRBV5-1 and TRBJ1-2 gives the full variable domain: KAGVTQTPRYLIKTRGQQVTLSCSPISGHRSVSWYQQTPGQGLQFLFEYFSETQRNKGNFPGRFSGRQFSNSRSEMNVSTLELGDSALYLCASSLDSYGYTFGSGTRLTVV.

The DNA for the CDR3 is TGTGCCACCAGTAAGATCGTGGCGGGGGGTGCGAATGAGCAGTTCTTC. Translation: CATSKIVAGGANEQFF. V usage is TRBV24-1 and J usage is TRBJ2-1, with 8 bases fitting TRBD2. After removal of 6 bases from V and 7 bases from J, the junction contained 13 bases not matched to a gene. Germline values: CDR1 KGHDR, CDR2 SFDVKD. The length of the CDR3 is 16 residues.

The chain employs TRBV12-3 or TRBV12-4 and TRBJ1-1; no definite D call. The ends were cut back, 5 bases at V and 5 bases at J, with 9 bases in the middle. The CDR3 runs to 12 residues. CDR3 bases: TGTGCCAGCAGTCTTACAAGAACTGAAGCTTTCTTT. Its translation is CASSLTRTEAFF.

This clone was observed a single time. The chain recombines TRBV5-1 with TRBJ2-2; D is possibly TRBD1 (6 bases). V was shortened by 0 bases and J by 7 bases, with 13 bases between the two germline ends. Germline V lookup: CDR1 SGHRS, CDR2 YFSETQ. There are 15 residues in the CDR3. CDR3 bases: TGCGCCAGCAGCTTGGCGGCCACAGGGATCGGGGAGCTGTTTTTT. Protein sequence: CASSLAATGIGELFF.

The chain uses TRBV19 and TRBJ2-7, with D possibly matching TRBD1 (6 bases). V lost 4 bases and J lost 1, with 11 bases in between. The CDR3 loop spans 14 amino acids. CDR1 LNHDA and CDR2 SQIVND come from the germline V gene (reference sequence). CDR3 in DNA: TGTGCCAGTAGTAGGACAGCTACATCCTACGAGCAGTACTTC. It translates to CASSRTATSYEQYF.

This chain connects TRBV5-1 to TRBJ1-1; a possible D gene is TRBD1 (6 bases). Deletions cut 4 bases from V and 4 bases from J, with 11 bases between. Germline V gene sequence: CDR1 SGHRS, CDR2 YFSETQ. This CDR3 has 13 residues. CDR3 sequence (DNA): TGCGCCAGCAGCACGGACAGAGGCACTGAAGCTTTCTTT. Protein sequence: CASSTDRGTEAFF.

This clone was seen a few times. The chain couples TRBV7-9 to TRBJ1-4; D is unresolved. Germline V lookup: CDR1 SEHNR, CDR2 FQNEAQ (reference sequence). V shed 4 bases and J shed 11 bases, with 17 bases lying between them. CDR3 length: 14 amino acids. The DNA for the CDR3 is TGTGCCAGCAGCTCCAGCCGATTGCTCGGGAAACTGTTTTTT. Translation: CASSSSRLLGKLFF.

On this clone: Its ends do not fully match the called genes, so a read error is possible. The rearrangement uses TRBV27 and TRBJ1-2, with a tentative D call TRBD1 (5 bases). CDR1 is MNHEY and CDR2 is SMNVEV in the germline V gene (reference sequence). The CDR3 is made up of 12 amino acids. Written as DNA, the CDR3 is TGTGCCAGCAGTGGTTTCAACGGGACTCCTTTTTTC. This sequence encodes CASSGFNGTPFF.

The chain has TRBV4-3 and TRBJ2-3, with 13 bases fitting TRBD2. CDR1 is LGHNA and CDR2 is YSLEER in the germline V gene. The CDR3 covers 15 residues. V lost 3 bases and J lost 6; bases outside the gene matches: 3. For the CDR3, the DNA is TGCGCCAGCAGCCAGGGACTAGCGGGGCGGGATACGCAGTATTTT. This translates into CASSQGLAGRDTQYF.

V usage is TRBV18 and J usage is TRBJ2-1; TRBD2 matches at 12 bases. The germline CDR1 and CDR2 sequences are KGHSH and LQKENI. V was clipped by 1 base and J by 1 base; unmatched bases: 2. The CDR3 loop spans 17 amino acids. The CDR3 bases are TGTGCCAGCTCACCACTTACTAGCGGGGGGTCCTACAATGAGCAGTTCTTC. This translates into CASSPLTSGGSYNEQFF.